The rows below give T cell receptor beta chains drawn from one sample of a study of early T cells in non-severe SARS-CoV-2 infection. TCRdb processed the 5' RACE reads anew with MiXCR; each CDR3 protein has one entry. Of tens of thousands of distinct CDR3 sequences listed, over 10% are singletons. The specimen was whole blood. The receptors derive from an adult who was a healthcare worker with PCR-confirmed SARS-CoV-2 infection or an uninfected control (not recorded which). CDR3s include the opening cysteine and the closing phenylalanine or tryptophan. A D gene is named only where the DNA matches it firmly. A clone size is listed for some rows: how often the clone was seen (once, few, many), or a class if it is expanded.

d_call clone_size j_call v_call cdr3_length cdr3_aa cdr3_nt
NA many TRBJ2-5 TRBV11-2 13 CASSLGSSAQLHF TGTGCCAGCAGCTTAGGATCCAGCGCCCAGTTGCACTTC
NA many TRBJ1-2 TRBV7-6 13 CASSSRGGYGYTF TGTGCCAGCAGCTCCAGGGGTGGCTATGGCTACACCTTC
NA few TRBJ2-4 TRBV5-1 16 CASSLASGGAKNIQYF TGCGCCAGCAGCTTGGCCAGCGGTGGAGCCAAAAACATTCAGTACTTC
NA NA TRBJ2-7 TRBV29-1 13 CSVEIRRSYEQYF TGCAGCGTGGAGATCCGACGTTCCTACGAGCAGTACTTC
NA many TRBJ2-2 TRBV20-1 15 CSARAQTRNTGELFF TGCAGTGCTAGAGCCCAGACTAGGAACACCGGGGAGCTGTTTTTT
TRBD1 few TRBJ1-1 TRBV29-1 14 CSVQANRGQTEAFF TGCAGCGTTCAAGCCAACAGGGGGCAGACTGAAGCTTTCTTT
TRBD1 few TRBJ2-5 TRBV20-1 13 CSAPGQGQETQYF TGCAGTGCTCCTGGACAGGGACAAGAGACCCAGTACTTC
TRBD2 many TRBJ2-7 TRBV5-1 14 CASSLGTSTYEQYF TGCGCCAGCAGCCTCGGGACTAGCACCTACGAGCAGTACTTC
NA many TRBJ2-5 TRBV12-3/TRBV12-4 14 CASQGPWVEETQYF TGTGCCAGCCAGGGACCCTGGGTTGAGGAGACCCAGTACTTC
TRBD1 many TRBJ1-1 TRBV5-1 13 CASSPGTGYVTFF TGCGCCAGCAGCCCAGGGACAGGGTATGTGACTTTCTTT
NA many TRBJ2-4 TRBV13 14 CASSLLGAKNIQYF TGTGCCAGCAGCCTATTGGGTGCCAAAAACATTCAGTACTTC
TRBD1 NA TRBJ1-4 TRBV20-1 15 CSAESPGQGTEKLFF TGCAGTGCCGAGTCCCCGGGACAGGGTACAGAAAAACTGTTTTTT
NA many TRBJ1-1 TRBV21-1 16 CASCLRQGVPNTEAFF TGTGCCAGCTGCCTGAGACAGGGTGTGCCGAACACTGAAGCTTTCTTT
NA many TRBJ1-2 TRBV7-6 14 CASSSRELRGGYTF TGTGCCAGCAGCTCCCGGGAGCTGAGAGGTGGCTACACCTTC
TRBD1 NA TRBJ1-5 TRBV30 13 CAWNDRGRQPQHF TGTGCCTGGAATGACAGGGGGAGGCAGCCCCAGCATTTT
NA many TRBJ2-2 TRBV9 13 CASSVFSPGELFF TGTGCCAGCAGCGTTTTTTCCCCCGGGGAGCTGTTTTTT
TRBD1 few TRBJ2-1 TRBV7-2 16 CASSLAAGTGSNEQFF TGTGCCAGCAGCTTAGCGGCCGGGACAGGGTCCAATGAGCAGTTCTTC
NA many TRBJ2-7 TRBV5-4 14 CASSLNIGLYEQYF TGTGCCAGCAGCTTGAATATAGGGCTTTACGAGCAGTACTTC
NA few TRBJ1-3 TRBV5-1 17 CASSLGASLNSGNTIYF TGCGCCAGCAGCTTGGGGGCCAGCTTAAACTCTGGAAACACCATATATTTT
NA many TRBJ2-1 TRBV7-9 15 CASSSGSSSYNEQFF TGTGCCAGCAGCTCAGGGAGTAGCTCCTACAATGAGCAGTTCTTC
NA many TRBJ2-7 TRBV10-2 13 CASSEGRSYEQYF TGCGCCAGCAGCGAAGGACGGTCCTACGAGCAGTACTTC
TRBD2 few TRBJ2-3 TRBV5-1 17 CASSSGTSSISTDTQYF TGCGCCAGCAGCTCCGGGACTAGCTCAATTAGCACAGATACGCAGTATTTT
NA many TRBJ2-5 TRBV5-1 16 CASSLEGRMYQETQYF TGCGCCAGCAGCTTGGAGGGACGGATGTACCAAGAGACCCAGTACTTC
TRBD2 few TRBJ2-2 TRBV19 16 CASSMGASGYTGELFF TGTGCCAGTAGTATGGGCGCTAGCGGATACACCGGGGAGCTGTTTTTT
NA few TRBJ2-7 TRBV30 11 CALGVDYEQYF TGTGCCCTGGGGGTTGACTACGAGCAGTACTTC
TRBD1 many TRBJ1-1 TRBV5-1 16 CASSSQQGAWRTEAFF TGCGCCAGCAGCTCGCAACAGGGGGCGTGGAGAACTGAAGCTTTCTTT
TRBD2 NA TRBJ2-1 TRBV9 16 CASSAQGLAGLSEQFF TGTGCCAGCAGCGCCCAGGGACTAGCGGGGCTGAGTGAGCAGTTCTTC
NA many TRBJ2-1 TRBV6-5 12 CACHAGNNEQFF TGTGCCTGTCACGCAGGAAACAATGAGCAGTTCTTC
NA few TRBJ2-7 TRBV2 16 CAIPGVRRGTIYEQYF TGTGCCATACCAGGGGTCCGCCGGGGGACCATCTACGAGCAGTACTTC
TRBD2 many TRBJ2-5 TRBV7-7 13 CASSLAGEGTQYF TGTGCTAGCAGCTTAGCTGGGGAGGGGACCCAGTACTTC
NA many TRBJ2-5 TRBV12-3/TRBV12-4 15 CASSLRAGTKETQYF TGTGCCAGCAGTTTACGGGCGGGAACCAAAGAGACCCAGTACTTC
TRBD1 many TRBJ2-2 TRBV9 16 CASSPRTGEMGGELFF TGTGCCAGCAGCCCCCGGACAGGGGAAATGGGCGGGGAGCTGTTTTTT
NA NA TRBJ2-7 TRBV7-9 12 CASSLASAEQYF TGTGCCAGCAGCCTTGCATCGGCGGAGCAGTACTTC
NA many TRBJ2-7 TRBV15 15 CATSRDRAAGYEQYF TGTGCCACCAGCAGAGACCGGGCAGCGGGCTACGAGCAGTACTTC
NA many TRBJ1-6 TRBV13 15 CASSLGPHPNSPLHF TGTGCCAGCAGCTTGGGACCGCATCCTAATTCACCCCTCCACTTT
NA NA TRBJ2-5 TRBV10-2 16 CASTTVGGGLTKTQYF TGCGCCAGCACCACAGTAGGAGGGGGCTTAACGAAGACCCAGTACTTC